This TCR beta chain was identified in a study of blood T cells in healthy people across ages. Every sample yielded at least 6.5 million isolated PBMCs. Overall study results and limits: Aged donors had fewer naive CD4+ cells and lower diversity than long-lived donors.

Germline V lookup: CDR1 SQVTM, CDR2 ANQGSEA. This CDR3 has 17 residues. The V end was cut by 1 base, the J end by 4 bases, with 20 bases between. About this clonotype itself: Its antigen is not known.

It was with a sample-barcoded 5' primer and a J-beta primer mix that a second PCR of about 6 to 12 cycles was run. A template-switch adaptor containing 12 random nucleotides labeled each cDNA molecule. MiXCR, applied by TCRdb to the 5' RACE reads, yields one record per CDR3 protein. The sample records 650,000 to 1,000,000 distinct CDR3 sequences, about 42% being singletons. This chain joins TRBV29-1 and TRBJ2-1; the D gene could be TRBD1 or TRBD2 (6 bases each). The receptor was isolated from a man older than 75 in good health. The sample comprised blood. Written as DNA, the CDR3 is TGCAGCGTTGAAGCCTGGCGAGGGGGAGGCCCTTACAATGAGCAGTTCTTC. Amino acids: CSVEAWRGGGPYNEQFF.